These 27 T cell receptor beta chains share one sample of origin, sequenced in a study of cytotoxic CD8 clonotypes in ibrutinib-treated CLL (dated by TCRdb to about 2021). What the time point label conveys for this sample: roughly 23 months on ibrutinib. Libraries were prepared through the immunoSEQ multiplex PCR assay. TCRdb took this table from immuneACCESS and kept in-frame rearrangements with V and J called. Such tables lack part of the clones; where checked against another copy, unresolved V genes explain under half of the gap, and the rest is unexplained. The sample table shows around 130,000 clones, and around four fifths are seen once. Around 3% of the sample is held by the ten biggest clonotypes. The sample here was PBMCs, taken after 24 months of ibrutinib treatment. The receptors stem from a human donor with chronic lymphocytic leukemia.

The chain carries TRBV28 and TRBJ1-1; 9 positions agree with TRBD1. This CDR3 comprises 15 residues. J lost 6 bases, V lost 5 bases, and 10 bases had no gene match. Per the germline V gene, CDR1 is MDHEN and CDR2 is SYDVKM. The DNA for the CDR3 is TGTGCCAGCAGTATGCCGGGGACAGGGTTGTCTGAAGCTTTCTTT. It specifies CASSMPGTGLSEAFF.

This chain uses TRBV11-2 with TRBJ2-2; D could derive from TRBD1 or TRBD2 (5 bases each). CDR1 SGHAT and CDR2 FQNNGV come from the germline V gene. This CDR3 comprises 15 residues. V shed 0 bases and J shed 7 bases, with 12 bases lying between them. The CDR3 coding sequence is TGTGCCAGCAGCTTAGATCGGTGGGGGAACGGGGAGCTGTTTTTT. Its translation: CASSLDRWGNGELFF.

V usage is TRBV5-1 and J usage is TRBJ1-2, with D maybe TRBD1 (6 bases). CDR3 length: 13 residues. CDR1 and CDR2 from the germline V gene are SGHRS and YFSETQ. Trimming removed 4 bases at V and 3 bases at J, with 10 bases between. The CDR3 region is CASSHRDYYGYTF. The CDR3 DNA sequence: TGCGCCAGCAGCCACAGGGACTACTATGGCTACACCTTC.

This clone was seen a handful of times. V and J are TRBV19 and TRBJ1-1; no clear D gene. The CDR3 contains 18 residues. Per the germline V gene, CDR1 is LNHDA and CDR2 is SQIVND (reference sequence). V was shortened by 4 bases and J by 7 bases, with 28 bases between the two germline ends. The DNA for the CDR3 is TGTGCCAGTAGTACCCCGACCGCCTGGACTCTTGCCCATCATGAAGCTTTCTTT. Translated, it gives CASSTPTAWTLAHHEAFF.

V and J are TRBV27 and TRBJ2-7, with D unresolved. The V end was cut by 1 base, the J end by 6 bases, with 10 bases between. The germline V gene has CDR1 MNHEY and CDR2 SMNVEV (reference sequence). The CDR3 sequence is 13 residues long. CDR3 amino acids: CASSLFLGGEQYF. Here the CDR3 DNA reads TGTGCCAGCAGTTTATTTCTGGGTGGCGAGCAGTACTTC.

This chain connects TRBV4-3 to TRBJ1-4; 10 nucleotides match TRBD1. CDR3 length: 17 residues. Germline values: CDR1 LGHNA, CDR2 YSLEER. After removal of 1 base from V and 6 bases from J, the junction contained 8 bases not matched to a gene. CDR3 residues: CASSQGGSGQGDEKLFF. The CDR3 bases are TGCGCCAGCAGCCAAGGGGGATCCGGACAGGGGGATGAAAAACTGTTTTTT.

The CDR3: CASTESTNYGYTF. CDR3 sequence (DNA): TGTGCCAGCACCGAAAGTACGAACTATGGCTACACCTTC. This chain links TRBV2 with TRBJ1-2; no clear D. Trimming took 7 bases from V and 2 from J, leaving 11 bases between them. Germline V CDR1 and CDR2: SNHLY, FYNNEI. The CDR3 runs 13 residues. Supplemented by reference TRBV2 and TRBJ1-2, the full variable domain reads EPEVTQTPSHQVTQMGQEVILRCVPISNHLYFYWYRQILGQKVEFLVSFYNNEISEKSEIFDDQFSVERPDGSNFTLKIRSTKLEDSAMYFCASTESTNYGYTFGSGTRLTVV.

The chain links TRBV29-1 to TRBJ2-7, with 11 positions matching TRBD1. Per germline, CDR1 SQVTM and CDR2 ANQGSEA. With 1 base clipped from V and 1 base from J, the junction kept 3 bases outside the gene matches. The CDR3 runs to 15 residues. The CDR3 protein is CSVEAGTGGSYEQYF. The CDR3 DNA is TGCAGCGTTGAAGCAGGGACAGGGGGGTCCTACGAGCAGTACTTC.

This chain joins TRBV28 and TRBJ2-5; D gene ambiguous. The CDR3 runs to 14 residues. Trimming removed 4 bases at V and 4 bases at J, with 13 bases between. The germline V gene encodes CDR1 MDHEN and CDR2 SYDVKM. Here the CDR3 reads CASSSSPVPETQYF. CDR3 in DNA: TGTGCCAGCAGTTCTTCTCCCGTTCCAGAGACCCAGTACTTC. The full variable domain, with the rest looked up from reference TRBV28 and TRBJ2-5, is DVKVTQSSRYLVKRTGEKVFLECVQDMDHENMFWYRQDPGLGLRLIYFSYDVKMKEKGDIPEGYSVSREKKERFSLILESASTNQTSMYLCASSSSPVPETQYFGPGTRLLVL.

The chain joins TRBV11-2 to TRBJ2-7, with TRBD2 matching 7 bases. The germline V gene encodes CDR1 SGHAT and CDR2 FQNNGV. V was pared by 3 bases and J by 2 bases, with 13 bases of the junction left unmatched. This CDR3 contains 17 residues. The CDR3 DNA reads as TGTGCCAGCAGCTTGGACGGGGGGAGGGCAGGACCCTACGAGCAGTACTTC. This encodes CASSLDGGRAGPYEQYF.

The chain is built from TRBV7-2 and TRBJ1-1, with 12 bases aligning to TRBD1. The CDR3 is made up of 13 amino acids. Germline V lookup: CDR1 SGHTA, CDR2 FQGNSA. J gave up 10 bases and V 5 bases, and 5 bases lay outside the gene matches. CDR3 coding DNA: TGTGCCAGCAGCCGGGACAGGGGGCCTGGAGCTTTCTTT. It translates to CASSRDRGPGAFF. Combining the CDR3 with reference TRBV7-2 and TRBJ1-1 gives the whole variable domain GAGVSQSPSNKVTEKGKDVELRCDPISGHTALYWYRQSLGQGLEFLIYFQGNSAPDKSGLPSDRFSAERTGGSVSTLTIQRTQQEDSAVYLCASSRDRGPGAFFGQGTRLTVV.

The rearrangement uses TRBV27 and TRBJ1-1; D is possibly TRBD1 (6 bases). The CDR3 has 14 residues. Germline V gene data show CDR1 as MNHEY and CDR2 as SMNVEV (reference sequence). V shed 4 bases and J shed 10 bases, with 19 bases lying between them. The CDR3 region has the DNA TGTGCCAGCAGTTCCGCTCCGACAGGCCGTTTAGCTTTCTTT. Amino acid sequence: CASSSAPTGRLAFF.

The chain combines TRBV6-4 with TRBJ1-1; D perhaps matches TRBD1 (5 bases). Germline assignment: CDR1 MRHNA and CDR2 SNTAGT. The CDR3 runs 12 residues. Trimming pared 11 bases from V and 2 bases from J, leaving 12 bases between. CDR3 in amino acids: CAQLDINTEAFF. In nucleotides, the CDR3 is TGTGCCCAACTGGACATCAACACTGAAGCTTTCTTT.

The chain employs TRBV7-2 and TRBJ2-2; tentative D call: TRBD2 (6 bases). Germline V CDR1 and CDR2: SGHTA, FQGNSA. With 3 bases removed from V and 4 bases from J, the gap between germline ends came to 9 bases. This CDR3 is built from 14 residues. Here the CDR3 reads CASSFVGGTGELFF. The CDR3 DNA reads as TGTGCCAGCAGCTTCGTGGGGGGCACCGGGGAGCTGTTTTTT.

The rearrangement links TRBV18 to TRBJ2-3; 8 nucleotides line up with TRBD2. CDR1 KGHSH and CDR2 LQKENI come from the germline V gene. V lost 6 bases and J lost 11; bases outside the gene matches: 13. CDR3 length: 14 residues. The CDR3 sequence is CASSPQSGGSEQYF. CDR3 nucleotide sequence: TGTGCCAGCTCCCCTCAGTCGGGGGGGTCAGAGCAGTATTTT.

The genes are TRBV4-3 and TRBJ1-2, with 8 bases aligning to TRBD1. Germline V CDR1 and CDR2: LGHNA, YSLEER. The CDR3 extends over 15 amino acids. V dropped 0 bases and J dropped 4; count of bases not matched to a gene: 4. The CDR3 DNA sequence: TGCGCCAGCAGCCAAGATCAGGACAGGGTCTATGGCTACACCTTC. It translates to CASSQDQDRVYGYTF.

V gene TRBV19 combines with J gene TRBJ1-3; no definite D call. The CDR3 runs 17 residues. Germline V CDR1 and CDR2: LNHDA, SQIVND (reference sequence). V was trimmed by 6 bases and J by 1 base, leaving 19 bases between them. CDR3 sequence reads: CASRDPIVRGSGNTIYF. Here the CDR3 DNA reads TGTGCCAGTAGGGACCCGATAGTTCGGGGTTCTGGAAACACCATATATTTT.

V is TRBV5-5 and J is TRBJ2-7; D remains ambiguous. The CDR3 contains 13 residues. V was cut by 0 bases and J by 4 bases, with 8 bases left in between. The V gene's germline CDR1 is SGHKS and CDR2 YYEKEE (reference sequence). This CDR3 is CASSLADGYEQYF. Written as DNA, the CDR3 is TGTGCCAGCAGCTTGGCGGACGGTTACGAGCAGTACTTC.

The chain employs TRBV19 and TRBJ2-5; D assignment may be TRBD1 or TRBD2 (5 bases each). The germline CDR1 and CDR2 sequences are LNHDA and SQIVND (reference sequence). Trimming took off 5 bases at V and 11 bases at J, with 15 bases between the two ends. This CDR3 is built from 12 residues. CDR3 DNA sequence: TGTGCCAGTAGTTCAAGGCTGGGACGGCAGTACTTC. It translates to CASSSRLGRQYF.

This clone appeared once. This specimen includes other DNA sequences encoding the same CDR3. This sequence joins TRBV19 and TRBJ2-2; D is undetermined. Germline V lookup: CDR1 LNHDA, CDR2 SQIVND (reference sequence). The CDR3 totals 13 residues. Trimming removed 4 bases from V and 2 bases from J, with 5 bases in between. In nucleotides, the CDR3 is TGTGCCAGTAGTAACCCTAACACCGGGGAGCTGTTTTTT. It codes for CASSNPNTGELFF.

This rearrangement joins TRBV28 to TRBJ1-6; possible D gene TRBD1, 5 bases. The V and J ends lost 7 bases and 4 bases respectively, with 11 bases between them. In germline, CDR1 is MDHEN, CDR2 SYDVKM. The CDR3 totals 14 residues. The CDR3 DNA follows: TGTGCCAGCACCCTCCGGGGGTATAATTCACCCCTCCACTTT. Translated: CASTLRGYNSPLHF.

The chain uses TRBV6-1 and TRBJ1-4; TRBD1 matches 9 bases. V lost 3 bases, J lost 8 bases, and 7 bases stayed unmatched. This CDR3 comprises 15 residues. Germline CDR1 is MNHNS and CDR2 is SASEGT. CDR3 sequence reads: CASSDRTGVGEKLFF. The CDR3 nucleotides read TGTGCCAGCAGTGACCGGACAGGGGTAGGAGAAAAACTGTTTTTT.

Comment on this clone: Other DNA sequences from this sample encode an identical CDR3 as well. This chain joins TRBV5-1 and TRBJ1-1; possibly TRBD1 for D (6 bases). The CDR3 runs to 14 residues. Germline CDR1 and CDR2: SGHRS and YFSETQ. Trimming took 0 bases from V and 0 from J, leaving 6 bases between them. This CDR3 reads CASSLGTVNTEAFF. The CDR3, as DNA: TGCGCCAGCAGCTTGGGGACAGTGAACACTGAAGCTTTCTTT. Supplemented by reference TRBV5-1 and TRBJ1-1, the full variable domain reads KAGVTQTPRYLIKTRGQQVTLSCSPISGHRSVSWYQQTPGQGLQFLFEYFSETQRNKGNFPGRFSGRQFSNSRSEMNVSTLELGDSALYLCASSLGTVNTEAFFGQGTRLTVV.

The chain has TRBV2 and TRBJ1-5, with D perhaps TRBD1 (5 bases). This CDR3 region has 16 residues. Germline CDR1 and CDR2: SNHLY and FYNNEI. V lost 4 bases and J lost 1, with 14 bases in between. CDR3 amino acids: CASSGRVGVSNQPQHF. The CDR3 DNA is TGTGCCAGCAGTGGCCGGGTGGGGGTGAGCAATCAGCCCCAGCATTTT.

The chain carries TRBV5-6 and TRBJ1-1; D may be TRBD1 (6 bases). From germline, CDR1 is SGHDT and CDR2 YYEEEE. This CDR3 contains 14 residues. V lost 0 bases, J lost 3 bases, and 9 bases lay in between. This CDR3 reads CASSLEGGDTEAFF. In DNA form, the CDR3 reads TGTGCCAGCAGCTTGGAGGGGGGAGACACTGAAGCTTTCTTT.

The chain uses TRBV2 and TRBJ2-5, with 9 bases aligning to TRBD1. Germline V lookup: CDR1 SNHLY, CDR2 FYNNEI. The CDR3 has 14 residues. V lost 7 bases to trimming and J lost 5 bases; unmatched junction nucleotides: 8. In nucleotides, the CDR3 is TGTGCCAGCAACCTGGGACAGGGCCTGGAGACCCAGTACTTC. Translation gives CASNLGQGLETQYF.

The chain carries TRBV4-1 and TRBJ1-4; TRBD1 is a possible D gene (6 bases). Germline lookup yields CDR1 MGHRA and CDR2 YSYEKL. V lost 5 bases to trimming and J lost 4 bases, with 11 bases between them. This CDR3 is built from 14 residues. Here the CDR3 DNA reads TGCGCCAGCAGCTCGGACAGAAATAATGAAAAACTGTTTTTT. Translating gives CASSSDRNNEKLFF.